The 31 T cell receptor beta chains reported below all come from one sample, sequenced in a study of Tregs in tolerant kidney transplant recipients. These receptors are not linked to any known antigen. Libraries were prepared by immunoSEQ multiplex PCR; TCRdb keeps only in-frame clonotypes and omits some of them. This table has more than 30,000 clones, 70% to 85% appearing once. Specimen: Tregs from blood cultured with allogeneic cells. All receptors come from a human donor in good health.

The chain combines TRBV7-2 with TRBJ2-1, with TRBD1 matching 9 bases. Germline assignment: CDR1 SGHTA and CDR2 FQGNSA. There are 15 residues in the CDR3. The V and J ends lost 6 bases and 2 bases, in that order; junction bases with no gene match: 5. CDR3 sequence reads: CASRRTGGAYNEQFF. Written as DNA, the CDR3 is TGTGCCAGCAGACGCACAGGGGGCGCCTACAATGAGCAGTTCTTC.

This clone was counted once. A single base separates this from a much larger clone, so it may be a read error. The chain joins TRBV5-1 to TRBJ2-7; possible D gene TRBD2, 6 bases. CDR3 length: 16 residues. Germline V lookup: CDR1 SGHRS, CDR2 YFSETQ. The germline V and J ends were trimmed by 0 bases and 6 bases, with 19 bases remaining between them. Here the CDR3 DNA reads TGCGCCAGCAGCTTGGCCGGCGGGACTGGCCCCTCCGAGCAGTACTTC. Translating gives CASSLAGGTGPSEQYF.

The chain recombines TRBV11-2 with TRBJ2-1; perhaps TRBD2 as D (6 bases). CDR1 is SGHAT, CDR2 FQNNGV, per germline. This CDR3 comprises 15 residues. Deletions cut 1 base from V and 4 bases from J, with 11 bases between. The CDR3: CASSLAGVRYNEQFF. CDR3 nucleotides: TGTGCCAGCAGCTTAGCGGGAGTGAGGTACAATGAGCAGTTCTTC.

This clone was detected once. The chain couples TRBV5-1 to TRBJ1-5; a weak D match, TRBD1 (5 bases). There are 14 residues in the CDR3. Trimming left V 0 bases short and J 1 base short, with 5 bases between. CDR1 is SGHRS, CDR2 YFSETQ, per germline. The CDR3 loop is CASSLGGSNQPQHF. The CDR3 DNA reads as TGCGCCAGCAGCTTGGGGGGGAGCAATCAGCCCCAGCATTTT. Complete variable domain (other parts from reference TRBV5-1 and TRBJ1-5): KAGVTQTPRYLIKTRGQQVTLSCSPISGHRSVSWYQQTPGQGLQFLFEYFSETQRNKGNFPGRFSGRQFSNSRSEMNVSTLELGDSALYLCASSLGGSNQPQHFGDGTRLSIL.

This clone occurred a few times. CDR3 residues: CASSPGTGESEQFF. CDR3 in DNA: TGTGCCAGCAGTCCCGGGACAGGGGAGAGTGAGCAGTTCTTC. The chain combines TRBV6-1 with TRBJ2-1, with 10 positions matching TRBD1. With 5 bases clipped from V and 9 bases from J, the junction kept 7 bases outside the gene matches. This CDR3 comprises 14 residues. The V gene's germline CDR1 is MNHNS and CDR2 SASEGT.

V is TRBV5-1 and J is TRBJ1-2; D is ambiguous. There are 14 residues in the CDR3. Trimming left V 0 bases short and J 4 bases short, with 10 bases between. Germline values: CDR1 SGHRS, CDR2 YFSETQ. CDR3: CASSLGAQVYGYTF. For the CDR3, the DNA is TGCGCCAGCAGCTTGGGGGCGCAGGTCTATGGCTACACCTTC.

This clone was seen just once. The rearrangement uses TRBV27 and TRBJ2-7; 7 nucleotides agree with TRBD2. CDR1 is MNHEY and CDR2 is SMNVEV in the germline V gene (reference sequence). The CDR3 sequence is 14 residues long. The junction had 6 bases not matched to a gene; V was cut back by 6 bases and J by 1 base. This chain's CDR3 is CASSNTGRSYEQYF. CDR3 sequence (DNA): TGTGCCAGCAGCAATACCGGGAGGTCCTACGAGCAGTACTTC.

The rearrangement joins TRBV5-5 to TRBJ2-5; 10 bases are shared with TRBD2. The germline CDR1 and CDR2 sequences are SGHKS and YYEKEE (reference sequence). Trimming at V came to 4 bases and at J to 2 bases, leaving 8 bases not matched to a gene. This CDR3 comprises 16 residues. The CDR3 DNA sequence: TGTGCCAGCAGCGCAACTAGCGGGATAGGTCAAGAGACCCAGTACTTC. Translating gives CASSATSGIGQETQYF.

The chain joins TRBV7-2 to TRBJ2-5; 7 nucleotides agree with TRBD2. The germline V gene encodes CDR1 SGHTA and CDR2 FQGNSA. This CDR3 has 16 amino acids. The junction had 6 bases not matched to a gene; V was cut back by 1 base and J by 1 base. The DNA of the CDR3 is TGTGCCAGCAGCTTAGGGCCTAGCGGATTCCAAGAGACCCAGTACTTC. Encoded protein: CASSLGPSGFQETQYF.

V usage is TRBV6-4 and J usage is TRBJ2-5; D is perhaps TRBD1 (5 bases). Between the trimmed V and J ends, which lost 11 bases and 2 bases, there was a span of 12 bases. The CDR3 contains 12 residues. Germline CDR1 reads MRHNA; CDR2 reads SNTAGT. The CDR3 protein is CAPLGAQETQYF. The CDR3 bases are TGTGCCCCCTTAGGGGCTCAAGAGACCCAGTACTTC.

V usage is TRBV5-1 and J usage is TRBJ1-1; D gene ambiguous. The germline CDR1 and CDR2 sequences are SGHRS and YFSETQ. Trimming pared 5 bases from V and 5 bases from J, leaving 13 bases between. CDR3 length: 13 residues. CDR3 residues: CASRREGITEAFF. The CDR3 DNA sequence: TGCGCCAGCAGACGGGAAGGGATAACTGAAGCTTTCTTT.

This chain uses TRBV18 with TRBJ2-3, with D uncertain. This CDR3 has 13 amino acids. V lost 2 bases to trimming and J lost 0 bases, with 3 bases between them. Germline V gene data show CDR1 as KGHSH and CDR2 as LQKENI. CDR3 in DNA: TGTGCCAGCTCACCAATCAGCACAGATACGCAGTATTTT. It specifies CASSPISTDTQYF.

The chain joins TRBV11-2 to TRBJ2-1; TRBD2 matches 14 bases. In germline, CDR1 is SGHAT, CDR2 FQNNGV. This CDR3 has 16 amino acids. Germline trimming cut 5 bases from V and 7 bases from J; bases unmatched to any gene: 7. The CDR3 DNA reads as TGTGCCAGCAGCCCATCCGGGACTAGCGGGAGAAATGAGCAGTTCTTC. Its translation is CASSPSGTSGRNEQFF.

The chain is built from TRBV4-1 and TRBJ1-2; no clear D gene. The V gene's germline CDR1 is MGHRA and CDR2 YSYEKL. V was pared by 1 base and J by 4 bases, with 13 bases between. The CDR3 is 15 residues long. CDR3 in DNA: TGCGCCAGCAGCCAAGGGGTCGGAGCCTTCTATGGCTACACCTTC. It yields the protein CASSQGVGAFYGYTF.

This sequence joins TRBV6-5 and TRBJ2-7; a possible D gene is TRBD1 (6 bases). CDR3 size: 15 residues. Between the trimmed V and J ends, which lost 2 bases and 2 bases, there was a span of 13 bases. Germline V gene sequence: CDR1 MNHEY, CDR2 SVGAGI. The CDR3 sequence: CASSYAGEGTYEQYF. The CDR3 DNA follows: TGTGCCAGCAGTTACGCAGGGGAAGGGACCTACGAGCAGTACTTC.

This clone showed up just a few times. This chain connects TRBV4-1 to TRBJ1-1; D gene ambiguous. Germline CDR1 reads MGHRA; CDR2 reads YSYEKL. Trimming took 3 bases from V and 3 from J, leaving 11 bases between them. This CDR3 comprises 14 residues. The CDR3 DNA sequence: TGCGCCAGCAGCCAGATTACGGGGTACACTGAAGCTTTCTTT. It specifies CASSQITGYTEAFF.

The chain's CDR3 is CASTGEDSGNTIYF. The CDR3 bases are TGCGCCAGCACAGGAGAGGACTCTGGAAACACCATATATTTT. The genes are TRBV23-1 and TRBJ1-3; D remains ambiguous. TRBV23-1 is an ORF for which the function is uncertain. The CDR3 length is 14 residues. Trimming pared 7 bases from V and 0 bases from J, leaving 10 bases between.

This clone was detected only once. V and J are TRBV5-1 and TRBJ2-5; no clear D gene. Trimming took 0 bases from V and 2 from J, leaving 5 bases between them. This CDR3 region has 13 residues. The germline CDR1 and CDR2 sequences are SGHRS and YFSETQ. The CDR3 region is CASSLGRQETQYF. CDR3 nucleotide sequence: TGCGCCAGCAGCTTGGGTAGACAAGAGACCCAGTACTTC.

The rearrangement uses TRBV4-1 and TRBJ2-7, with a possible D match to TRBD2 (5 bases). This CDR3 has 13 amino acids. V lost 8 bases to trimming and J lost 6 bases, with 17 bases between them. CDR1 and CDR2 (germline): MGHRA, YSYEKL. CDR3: CASRLTASSEQYF. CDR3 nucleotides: TGCGCCAGCCGGCTCACGGCTAGCAGCGAGCAGTACTTC.

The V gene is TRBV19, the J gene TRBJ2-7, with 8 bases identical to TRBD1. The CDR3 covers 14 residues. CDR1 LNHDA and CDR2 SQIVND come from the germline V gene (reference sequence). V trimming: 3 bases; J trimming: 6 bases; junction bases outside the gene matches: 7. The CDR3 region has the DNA TGTGCCAGTAGTATCGGACAGGGAAGGGGCGAGCAGTACTTC. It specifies CASSIGQGRGEQYF.

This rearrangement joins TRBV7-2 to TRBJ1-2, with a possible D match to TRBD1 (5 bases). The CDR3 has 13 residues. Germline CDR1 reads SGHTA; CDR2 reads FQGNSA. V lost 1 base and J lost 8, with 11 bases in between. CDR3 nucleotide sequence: TGTGCCAGCAGCTTAGACAGGATAGGCGGCTACACCTTC. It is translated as CASSLDRIGGYTF.

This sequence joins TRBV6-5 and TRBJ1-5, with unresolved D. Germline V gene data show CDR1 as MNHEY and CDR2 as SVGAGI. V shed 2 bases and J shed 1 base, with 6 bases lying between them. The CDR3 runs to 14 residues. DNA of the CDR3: TGTGCCAGCAGTTACCGGAGGAGCAATCAGCCCCAGCATTTT. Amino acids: CASSYRRSNQPQHF.

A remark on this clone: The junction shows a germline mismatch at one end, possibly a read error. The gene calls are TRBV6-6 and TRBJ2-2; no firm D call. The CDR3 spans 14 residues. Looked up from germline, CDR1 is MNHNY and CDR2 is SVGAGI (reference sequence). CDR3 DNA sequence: TGTGCCGGCAGTTACTTACCGAACACCGGGGAGCTGTTTTTT. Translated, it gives CAGSYLPNTGELFF.

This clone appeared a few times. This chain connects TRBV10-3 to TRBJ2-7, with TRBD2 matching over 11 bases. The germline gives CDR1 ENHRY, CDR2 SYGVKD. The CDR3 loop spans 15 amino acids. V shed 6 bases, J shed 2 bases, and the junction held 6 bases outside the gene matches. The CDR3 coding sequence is TGTGCCATCAGCGCCGGGACTAGCGGACCCTACGAGCAGTACTTC. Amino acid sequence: CAISAGTSGPYEQYF.

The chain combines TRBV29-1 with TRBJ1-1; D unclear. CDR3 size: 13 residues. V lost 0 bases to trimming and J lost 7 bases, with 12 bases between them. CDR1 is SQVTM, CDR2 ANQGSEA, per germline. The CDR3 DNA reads TGCAGCGTTGAAGATCCGGTAGGTGGTGAAGCTTTCTTT. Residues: CSVEDPVGGEAFF.

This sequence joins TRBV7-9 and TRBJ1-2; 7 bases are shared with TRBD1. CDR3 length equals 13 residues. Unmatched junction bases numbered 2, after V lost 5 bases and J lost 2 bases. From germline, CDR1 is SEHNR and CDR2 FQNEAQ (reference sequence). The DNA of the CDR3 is TGTGCCAGCAGCCGGGGACAGAACTATGGCTACACCTTC. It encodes CASSRGQNYGYTF.

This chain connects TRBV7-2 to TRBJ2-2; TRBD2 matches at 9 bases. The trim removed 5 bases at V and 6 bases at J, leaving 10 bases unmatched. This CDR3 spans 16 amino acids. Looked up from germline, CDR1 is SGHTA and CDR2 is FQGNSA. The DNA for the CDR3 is TGTGCCAGCAGCCCTCCGGGACTAGCCTCCGCCGGGGAGCTGTTTTTT. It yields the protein CASSPPGLASAGELFF. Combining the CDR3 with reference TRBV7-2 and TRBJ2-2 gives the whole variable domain GAGVSQSPSNKVTEKGKDVELRCDPISGHTALYWYRQSLGQGLEFLIYFQGNSAPDKSGLPSDRFSAERTGGSVSTLTIQRTQQEDSAVYLCASSPPGLASAGELFFGEGSRLTVL.

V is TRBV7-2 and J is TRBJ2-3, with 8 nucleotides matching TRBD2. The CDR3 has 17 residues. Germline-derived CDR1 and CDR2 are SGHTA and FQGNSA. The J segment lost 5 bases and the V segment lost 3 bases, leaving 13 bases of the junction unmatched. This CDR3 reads CASSFLFGGARGDTQYF. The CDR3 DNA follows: TGTGCCAGCAGCTTCTTGTTCGGGGGGGCCCGGGGAGATACGCAGTATTTT.

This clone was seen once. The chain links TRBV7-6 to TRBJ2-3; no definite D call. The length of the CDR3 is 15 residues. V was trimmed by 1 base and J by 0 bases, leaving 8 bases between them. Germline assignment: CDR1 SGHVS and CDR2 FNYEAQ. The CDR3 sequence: CASSLGGASTDTQYF. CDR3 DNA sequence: TGTGCCAGCAGCTTAGGGGGTGCTAGCACAGATACGCAGTATTTT.

The CDR3 nucleotides are TGTGCCAGCAGCCGGGACAGGGCGTATGGCTACACCTTC. Translating gives CASSRDRAYGYTF. The rearrangement joins TRBV5-5 to TRBJ1-2, with TRBD1 identical over 9 bases. CDR3 length: 13 amino acids. Per germline, CDR1 SGHKS and CDR2 YYEKEE (reference sequence). V lost 4 bases, J lost 5 bases, and 3 bases stayed unmatched.

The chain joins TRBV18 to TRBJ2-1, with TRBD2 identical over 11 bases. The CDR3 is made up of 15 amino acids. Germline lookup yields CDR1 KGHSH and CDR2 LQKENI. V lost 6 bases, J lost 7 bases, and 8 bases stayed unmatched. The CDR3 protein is CASSPTSGSPNEQFF. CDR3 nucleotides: TGTGCCAGCTCTCCTACTAGCGGGAGTCCGAATGAGCAGTTCTTC.